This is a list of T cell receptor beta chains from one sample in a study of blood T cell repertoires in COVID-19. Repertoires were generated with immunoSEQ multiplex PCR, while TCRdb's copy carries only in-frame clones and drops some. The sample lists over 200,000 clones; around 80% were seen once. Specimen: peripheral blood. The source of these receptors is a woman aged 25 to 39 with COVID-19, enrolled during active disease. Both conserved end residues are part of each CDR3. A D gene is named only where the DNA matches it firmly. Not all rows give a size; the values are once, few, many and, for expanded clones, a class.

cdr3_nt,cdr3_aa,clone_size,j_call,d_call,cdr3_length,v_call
TGTGCCAGCAGGGGACTCGAGGCGGCTGGCTACACCTTC,CASRGLEAAGYTF,-,TRBJ1-2,-,13,TRBV6-5
TGCGCCAGCAACAGGGGGCTGAGCTCCTATAATTCACCCCTCCACTTT,CASNRGLSSYNSPLHF,-,TRBJ1-6,TRBD1,16,TRBV5-1
TGTGCCAGCAGCCCTAGACAGGGAGCAAACACCTTC,CASSPRQGANTF,-,TRBJ1-2,TRBD1,12,TRBV11-1
TGTGCCAGTAGTATCTCGGGCGGGGACCCTAACTATGGCTACACCTTC,CASSISGGDPNYGYTF,few,TRBJ1-2,-,16,TRBV19
TGTGCCACCCCCGCGTGGGGCGGGGTTATGGACTACACCTTC,CATPAWGGVMDYTF,-,TRBJ1-2,-,14,TRBV24-1
TGTGCCAGCAGCCCTAATAGCAATGAGCAGTTCTTC,CASSPNSNEQFF,-,TRBJ2-1,-,12,TRBV6-2/TRBV6-3
TGTGCCAGCCGCTGGTCCGGGACAGGGCATGAAAAACTGTTTTTT,CASRWSGTGHEKLFF,-,TRBJ1-4,TRBD1,15,TRBV28
TGTGCCAGTAGTATAGTGGGACTAGCGGTCGACAATGAGCAGTTCTTC,CASSIVGLAVDNEQFF,-,TRBJ2-1,TRBD2,16,TRBV19
TGTGCCAGCAGTTCCCAAGGGGTGAACACTGAAGCTTTCTTT,CASSSQGVNTEAFF,-,TRBJ1-1,-,14,TRBV2
TGTGCCAGCAGTTTATCGGGACAGGGATCACCCCTCCACTTT,CASSLSGQGSPLHF,-,TRBJ1-6,TRBD1,14,TRBV27
TGTGCCTGGAGTGTAGCAGGGGGGCATGGCTACACCTTC,CAWSVAGGHGYTF,-,TRBJ1-2,TRBD1,13,TRBV30
TGTGCCAGCAGGGGGGGAGCGGGGATTGCCGGGGAGCTGTTTTTT,CASRGGAGIAGELFF,-,TRBJ2-2,TRBD2,15,TRBV2
TGTGCCAGCACTCTACGTCTCGACACTGAAGCTTTCTTT,CASTLRLDTEAFF,many,TRBJ1-1,-,13,TRBV6-6
TGTGCCAGCAGTCAAAGGACAGGAGGGCCCCTCGGCGGGGAGCTGTTTTTT,CASSQRTGGPLGGELFF,-,TRBJ2-2,-,17,TRBV27
TGTGCCAGTAGTACGACCGGGACAGGGAACACTGAAGCTTTCTTT,CASSTTGTGNTEAFF,-,TRBJ1-1,TRBD1,15,TRBV19
TGCGCCAGCAGCCAGGACAGGGGGCAGGGCTACGAGCAGTACTTC,CASSQDRGQGYEQYF,-,TRBJ2-7,TRBD1,15,TRBV4-3
TGCAGCGGGAATGGCGACTATGGCTACACCTTC,CSGNGDYGYTF,-,TRBJ1-2,-,11,TRBV20-1
TGTGCCAGCAGTTACTCGATCGGGGGTGAGCAGTTCTTC,CASSYSIGGEQFF,-,TRBJ2-1,-,13,TRBV6-5
TGTGTCCCTCGGGAAGGACAGGGGTTAGCGGAAGATGAAAAACTGTTTTTT,CVPREGQGLAEDEKLFF,-,TRBJ1-4,TRBD1,17,TRBV10-3
TGTGCCAGCACCCCCGGGACAGCCGCTAACTATGGCTACACCTTC,CASTPGTAANYGYTF,-,TRBJ1-2,TRBD1,15,TRBV6-5
TGTGCCACCAGCAGAGTAAAAGATACGCAGTATTTT,CATSRVKDTQYF,-,TRBJ2-3,-,12,TRBV15
TGCGCCAGCAGCCATCGGGCCGGGACAGGTAATGAGCAGTTCTTC,CASSHRAGTGNEQFF,once,TRBJ2-1,TRBD1,15,TRBV4-3
TGTGCCAGCAGCTTAGGCGGGAGGATCACCGGGGAGCTGTTTTTT,CASSLGGRITGELFF,-,TRBJ2-2,TRBD2,15,TRBV5-4
TGTGCCATCAGTCGGAGTCCCCGTGAGGGTGTTGAATCCTACGAGCAGTACTTC,CAISRSPREGVESYEQYF,few,TRBJ2-7,-,18,TRBV9
TGTGCCAGCAGCGTAGGCCCGGGACAGGACACCGGGGAGCTGTTTTTT,CASSVGPGQDTGELFF,-,TRBJ2-2,TRBD1,16,TRBV7-3
TGCGCCAGCAGCCAAGACGAGACAGGCGGCTACGAGCAGTACTTC,CASSQDETGGYEQYF,-,TRBJ2-7,-,15,TRBV4-3
TGTGCCAGCAGCCCCGAGACAGGGTGGGATACGCAGTATTTT,CASSPETGWDTQYF,-,TRBJ2-3,TRBD1,14,TRBV5-4
TGTGCCAGCAGTTCCGGGACACGGGCTGGTTATGGCTACACCTTC,CASSSGTRAGYGYTF,-,TRBJ1-2,-,15,TRBV6-6
TGTGCCAGCAGTTTGGACTTCTACAATGAGCAGTTCTTC,CASSLDFYNEQFF,-,TRBJ2-1,-,13,TRBV12-3/TRBV12-4
TGTGCCAGTAGCCAGGGGACAGCGCGGTATGAGCAGTTCTTC,CASSQGTARYEQFF,once,TRBJ2-1,TRBD1,14,TRBV19
TGTGCCAGCAAGGACAGGGCGACCTACGAGCAGTACTTC,CASKDRATYEQYF,-,TRBJ2-7,TRBD1,13,TRBV6-5
TGTGCCAGCAGCTACGACAGGGCCTATTCCAGCTACACCTTC,CASSYDRAYSSYTF,-,TRBJ1-2,TRBD1,14,TRBV11-2
TGTGCCAGCACCGCAGGGGCGCCCTCCTATGGCTACACCTTC,CASTAGAPSYGYTF,few,TRBJ1-2,-,14,TRBV25-1
TGTGCCAGCAGCGTGAGACTTAATGAAAAACTGTTTTTT,CASSVRLNEKLFF,-,TRBJ1-4,-,13,TRBV9
TGTGCCTGCCTACAGGGGACGGGGACTGAAGCTTTCTTT,CACLQGTGTEAFF,-,TRBJ1-1,TRBD1,13,TRBV30
TGTGCCAGCAGTCTCCGACCGACACCGGCCGATCAGCCCCAGCATTTT,CASSLRPTPADQPQHF,-,TRBJ1-5,-,16,TRBV27
TGTGCCAGCAGCCCGAGTAAGGGGTTCGCTGAAGCTTTCTTT,CASSPSKGFAEAFF,-,TRBJ1-1,-,14,TRBV14
TGTGCCAGCAGCTTAGCTGTCCCGGGAGTGACTGAAGCTTTCTTT,CASSLAVPGVTEAFF,-,TRBJ1-1,-,15,TRBV7-9
TGTGCCAGCAGTGATACGGGACAGGGGGCTTTAAGCTCCTACGAGCAGTACTTC,CASSDTGQGALSSYEQYF,-,TRBJ2-7,TRBD1,18,TRBV28
TGTGCCAGCAGCTTAAGGACAACAACTAATGAAAAACTGTTTTTT,CASSLRTTTNEKLFF,-,TRBJ1-4,-,15,TRBV7-2